The present T cell receptor beta chain was sequenced within a study of T cell repertoires in urothelial bladder cancer. Study summary: Of 12 resected lesions, a few were cT2 or greater.

General study points: Carcinoma specimens had fewer T cells than benign specimens. Up to roughly 15% of carcinoma infiltrating lymphocytes belonged to one T-cell clone. Carcinoma specimens had median about 2.2% tumor infiltrating lymphocytes, benign 12%.

About this clone itself: What it recognizes is unknown.

The method was immunoSEQ multiplex PCR; TCRdb's version includes in-frame clones alone and lacks a portion of them. This sample has around 12,000 clones; 66% occur once, and the top ten carry around 9.5%. Sequencing used tumor-infiltrating cells from bladder cancer. The sequence was obtained from a human donor with urothelial carcinoma.

CDR3: CASSLRGVAGGPSPYNEQFF. The CDR3 region has the DNA TGTGCCAGCAGCCTAAGAGGGGTAGCGGGGGGCCCCTCCCCGTACAATGAGCAGTTCTTC. The rearrangement joins TRBV9 to TRBJ2-1; 10 nucleotides align to TRBD2. The CDR3 spans 20 residues. From germline, CDR1 is SGDLS and CDR2 YYNGEE. The V segment lost 4 bases and the J segment 4 bases; nucleotides outside the gene matches: 20.